This note documents a single T cell receptor beta chain sequence. The germline gives CDR1 MNHEY, CDR2 SVGAGI. Deletions cut 5 bases from V and 9 bases from J, with 8 bases between. The CDR3 runs to 11 residues. The data derive from a study of cytomegalovirus exposure and HLA in healthy donors. PCR involved 60 Vbeta and 13 Jbeta primers. The assay was immunoSEQ multiplex PCR, and TCRdb's table has in-frame clones only and misses some. The sample lists under 250,000 clones, around 81% occurring once. The sequencing input was PBMCs. This sequence was found in a man in his thirties or forties in good health and CMV-seronegative. The V call is TRBV6-5, the J call TRBJ2-1; D is ambiguous. CDR3 region: CASSTLLEQFF. CDR3 coding DNA: TGTGCCAGCAGTACACTACTTGAGCAGTTCTTC.